This passage covers 14 T cell receptor beta chains from one sample sequenced in a study of spatial heterogeneity in lung cancer. Noted time point: sample taken at primary tumor resection. TCRdb used MiXCR to reprocess the 5' RACE reads, holding one entry per CDR3 protein. This table holds more than 900 distinct CDR3 sequences, approximately 12% found once. The sequencing here drew on normal lung tissue next to the tumor, taken at surgery. The receptors shown here come from a female donor with early-stage non-small cell lung cancer.

By share, this clonotype ranks as large. This beta chain is a stray read from a library made for alpha chains; its abundance is not meaningful. The chain recombines TRBV12-3 or TRBV12-4 with TRBJ2-3, with no clear D. The CDR3 covers 14 residues. The V end lost 3 bases, the J end lost 2 bases, and 9 bases lay between the germline ends. CDR3 bases: TGTGCCAGCAGTTTTGGGGTGGTCACAGATACGCAGTATTTT. Its protein product is CASSFGVVTDTQYF.

By share of the sample, this clonotype is large. This beta chain represents an off-target read in a library built for alpha chains; its size is of limited meaning. The V and J genes are TRBV5-8 and TRBJ2-2; the D is unclear. V dropped 2 bases and J dropped 1 base, with 6 bases sitting between them. Germline V gene sequence: CDR1 SGHTS, CDR2 YDEGEE. This CDR3 is 14 amino acids long. DNA for the CDR3: TGTGCCAGCAGCTTAACCAGGAACACCGGGGAGCTGTTTTTT. This codes for CASSLTRNTGELFF.

Remarks on this clonotype: Because the library targeted alpha chains, this beta chain is an off-target read whose size means little. CDR3 sequence reads: CASSEGGHTQYF. CDR3 in DNA: TGCGCCAGCAGTGAGGGCGGGCACACGCAGTATTTT. J is TRBJ2-3 and V is TRBV10-2; tentatively, D is TRBD2 (5 bases). Trimming removed 2 bases from V and 9 bases from J, with 9 bases in between. The V gene's germline CDR1 is WSHSY and CDR2 SAAADI. The CDR3 extends over 12 amino acids.

This clonotype was counted a few times. The library was prepared for alpha chains; this beta chain is a stray read, so its frequency means little. This sequence joins TRBV12-3 or TRBV12-4 and TRBJ2-2, with D perhaps assigned TRBD1 or TRBD2 (5 bases each). CDR3 length: 13 residues. Trimming took 2 bases from V and 6 from J, leaving 7 bases between them. The CDR3 is CASSLQGPGELFF. As DNA, the CDR3 is TGTGCCAGCAGTTTACAGGGACCCGGGGAGCTGTTTTTT.

By sample share, this clonotype is large. The size of this beta chain means little, since it is a stray read in a library made for alpha chains. The chain couples TRBV19 to TRBJ2-5, with D hard to call. The length of the CDR3 is 11 residues. The ends were cut back, 5 bases at V and 8 bases at J, with 9 bases in the middle. The germline CDR1 and CDR2 sequences are LNHDA and SQIVND (reference sequence). The CDR3 here is CASSVGFTQYF. DNA of the CDR3: TGTGCCAGTAGTGTGGGGTTCACCCAGTACTTC.

A remark on this clonotype: As an off-target read in a library built for alpha chains, this beta chain has a frequency of little significance. The DNA for the CDR3 is TGCAGTACTGGCCGACTAGCGGGGCCTCAAGAGACCCAGTACTTC. Protein product: CSTGRLAGPQETQYF. This chain joins TRBV20-1 and TRBJ2-5, with 11 bases aligning to TRBD2. The CDR3 spans 15 residues. CDR1 is DFQATT, CDR2 SNEGSKA, per germline (reference sequence). The ends lost 8 bases at V and 2 bases at J; junction bases unmatched: 10.

This clonotype rates as medium-sized. With the library built for alpha chains, this beta chain is off target and its frequency is not meaningful. V usage is TRBV6-5 and J usage is TRBJ2-7; the D is unclear. The V end lost 2 bases, the J end lost 3 bases, and 14 bases lay between the germline ends. The CDR3 runs 15 residues. Germline CDR1 and CDR2: MNHEY and SVGAGI. Written as DNA, the CDR3 is TGTGCCAGCAGTTACGGGTTCTTAGCAGACTACGAGCAGTACTTC. Translated: CASSYGFLADYEQYF.

This clonotype is medium-sized (0.01 to 0.1%) by share. The size of this beta chain means little, since it is a stray read in a library made for alpha chains. The V call is TRBV19, the J call TRBJ2-1, with D possibly called TRBD1 or TRBD2 (5 bases each). Trimming pared 6 bases from V and 3 bases from J, leaving 9 bases between. The CDR3 consists of 13 residues. Germline V gene sequence: CDR1 LNHDA, CDR2 SQIVND (reference sequence). The CDR3 DNA follows: TGTGCCAGTAGGGGGGACGACTACAATGAGCAGTTCTTC. This codes for CASRGDDYNEQFF.

As for this clonotype: The library was built for alpha chains, so this beta chain is an off-target read and its size means little. This rearrangement joins TRBV10-3 to TRBJ2-5; TRBD1 agrees at 7 bases. Germline V lookup: CDR1 ENHRY, CDR2 SYGVKD. The CDR3 runs 14 residues. V shed 6 bases, J shed 3 bases, and the junction held 7 bases outside the gene matches. Here the CDR3 DNA reads TGTGCCATCAGACAGGGGCCGGGCGAAGAGACCCAGTACTTC. It is translated as CAIRQGPGEETQYF.

Note on this clonotype: Being off target in a library aimed at alpha chains, this beta chain has a size of little meaning. V is TRBV7-2 and J is TRBJ2-3; D assignment may be TRBD1 or TRBD2 (5 bases each). The CDR3 covers 16 residues. The germline V and J ends were trimmed by 5 bases and 5 bases, with 20 bases remaining between them. Germline V gene lookup returns CDR1 SGHTA and CDR2 FQGNSA. Here the CDR3 reads CASSRRQGAEGDTQYF. The DNA of the CDR3 is TGTGCCAGCAGCCGACGTCAGGGCGCAGAGGGAGATACGCAGTATTTT.

This clonotype is categorized as medium-sized. This beta chain is a stray read from a library made for alpha chains; its abundance is not meaningful. The CDR3 reads CASSAGERNIQYF. For the CDR3, the DNA is TGTGCCAGCAGTGCCGGCGAGAGAAACATTCAGTACTTC. The genes are TRBV2 and TRBJ2-4; D not resolved. Trimming took off 4 bases at V and 6 bases at J, with 10 bases between the two ends. Germline assignment: CDR1 SNHLY and CDR2 FYNNEI. This CDR3 comprises 13 residues.

This clonotype was picked up a small number of times. Because this beta chain is a stray read in a library intended to capture alpha chains, its abundance should not be given much weight. The chain couples TRBV9 to TRBJ2-7, with D perhaps given as TRBD1 or TRBD2 (5 bases each). Germline V gene sequence: CDR1 SGDLS, CDR2 YYNGEE. The CDR3 contains 16 residues. V was trimmed by 0 bases and J by 0 bases, leaving 13 bases between them. This chain's CDR3 is CASSVGIGAGSYEQYF. The CDR3 bases are TGTGCCAGCAGCGTAGGGATCGGGGCCGGCTCCTACGAGCAGTACTTC.

In this sample, this clonotype is large (0.1 to 1%). This beta chain came through as a stray read in a library set up for alpha chains, and its size says little. The chain recombines TRBV7-9 with TRBJ2-5; TRBD2 aligns across 10 bases. CDR1 SEHNR and CDR2 FQNEAQ come from the germline V gene (reference sequence). CDR3 length equals 15 residues. Trimming took 1 base from V and 5 from J; bases not matched to a gene: 4. This chain's CDR3 is CASSLVVAGGETQYF. The CDR3 coding sequence is TGTGCCAGCAGCTTAGTGGTAGCGGGAGGCGAGACCCAGTACTTC.

Regarding this clonotype: Since it is a stray read in a library aimed at alpha chains, this beta chain has a size that is not meaningful. The genes are TRBV7-9 and TRBJ2-7; possible D gene TRBD2, 5 bases. The CDR3 sequence is 17 residues long. Trimming removed 5 bases at V and 6 bases at J, with 26 bases between. The germline CDR1 and CDR2 sequences are SEHNR and FQNEAQ (reference sequence). CDR3 in DNA: TGTGCCAGCAGCCCGCCCTTCCGTCTCGCGGCGGCGGGCGAGCAGTACTTC. It encodes CASSPPFRLAAAGEQYF.